The 19 T cell receptor beta chains presented below share a single source sample, sequenced in a study of control samples from healthy donors and cancer patients. Produced via immunoSEQ multiplex PCR; TCRdb's table is partial and in-frame only. Of 150,000 to 200,000 clones detected, 90% appear once; the ten largest clones hold 1.2% to 1.5%. The source material was blood. These receptors came from a woman aged 45-60 years in good health.

This clone was seen many times. The chain joins TRBV30 to TRBJ1-4; 8 bases agree with TRBD1. V trimming: 0 bases; J trimming: 6 bases; junction bases outside the gene matches: 12. CDR1 GTSNPN and CDR2 SVGIG come from the germline V gene (reference sequence). The CDR3 spans 17 residues. CDR3 region: CAWSVDRGHSGDEKLFF. For the CDR3, the DNA is TGTGCCTGGAGTGTTGACAGGGGACACTCGGGCGATGAAAAACTGTTTTTT.

The V gene is TRBV21-1, the J gene TRBJ2-5; TRBD1 is the table's D call and was not checked against the DNA. TRBV21-1 is an annotated pseudogene. There are 20 residues in the CDR3. The DNA for the CDR3 is TGTGCCAGAGCAATCGTTGGGGCAAGATGGAGTCAGTTGTACCAAGAGACCCAGTACTTC. It is translated as CARAIVGARWSQLYQETQYF.

The count of this clone is one. This sample also contains other DNA sequences that code for the same CDR3. The V gene is TRBV3-1 (or the pseudogene TRBV3-2), the J gene TRBJ2-1; D unresolved. V shed 1 base and J shed 10 bases, with 8 bases lying between them. The CDR3 totals 12 residues. Looked up from germline, CDR1 is LGHDT and CDR2 is YNNKEL (reference sequence). The CDR3 is CASSQAGGEQFF. For the CDR3, the DNA is TGTGCCAGCAGCCAAGCAGGCGGCGAGCAGTTCTTC.

The J gene is TRBJ2-6, the V gene TRBV3-1 (or the pseudogene TRBV3-2); tentative D call: TRBD1 (6 bases). The CDR3 loop spans 14 amino acids. Looked up from germline, CDR1 is LGHDT and CDR2 is YNNKEL (reference sequence). The germline V and J ends were trimmed by 8 bases and 0 bases, with 8 bases remaining between them. CDR3 in amino acids: CASQGSSGANVLTF. The CDR3 region has the DNA TGTGCCAGCCAGGGGAGCTCTGGGGCCAACGTCCTGACTTTC.

This clone is a singleton in its sample. The J gene is TRBJ1-1, the V gene TRBV5-4; D not certain. Germline CDR1 reads SGHNT; CDR2 reads YYREEE (reference sequence). The CDR3 length is 11 residues. The germline V and J ends were trimmed by 3 bases and 9 bases, with 9 bases remaining between them. The CDR3 bases are TGTGCCAGCAGCTCTGGATTACAAGCTTTCTTT. It encodes CASSSGLQAFF.

This clone was seen a handful of times. This sequence joins TRBV30 and TRBJ2-3, with D maybe TRBD1 (5 bases). Germline loops: CDR1 GTSNPN, CDR2 SVGIG (reference sequence). V lost 4 bases to trimming and J lost 1 base, with 9 bases between them. CDR3 length: 13 amino acids. CDR3 coding DNA: TGTGCCTGGATCAGGGTGGGCACAGATACGCAGTATTTT. It translates to CAWIRVGTDTQYF.

This rearrangement joins TRBV3-1 (or the pseudogene TRBV3-2) to TRBJ2-7; a possible D gene is TRBD2 (6 bases). The V gene lost 0 bases and the J gene lost 3 bases, with 12 bases spanning the gap. Germline V gene data show CDR1 as LGHDT and CDR2 as YNNKEL (reference sequence). The CDR3 consists of 15 residues. CDR3 loop: CASSQDLSGVYEQYF. DNA for the CDR3: TGTGCCAGCAGCCAAGATCTTAGCGGAGTCTACGAGCAGTACTTC.

This sequence joins TRBV2 and TRBJ1-6, with D perhaps TRBD1 (5 bases). Germline V gene lookup returns CDR1 SNHLY and CDR2 FYNNEI. V lost 6 bases, J lost 10 bases, and 16 bases lay in between. This CDR3 contains 14 residues. The CDR3 spells CASRPTGVSSPLHF. The CDR3 nucleotides are TGTGCCAGCAGGCCAACAGGTGTCAGCTCACCCCTCCACTTT.

V is TRBV11-1 and J is TRBJ1-4; D gene uncertain. This CDR3 spans 15 amino acids. The V gene's germline CDR1 is SGHAT and CDR2 FQDESV (reference sequence). The V end was cut by 1 base, the J end by 7 bases, with 13 bases between. The DNA of the CDR3 is TGTGCCAGCAGCTTAGGCAGGCTCGTAGGTGAAAAACTGTTTTTT. Protein product: CASSLGRLVGEKLFF.

The chain uses TRBV24-1 and TRBJ2-1; perhaps TRBD1 as D (7 bases). The CDR3 length is 16 residues. V shed 6 bases and J shed 2 bases, with 16 bases lying between them. The V gene's germline CDR1 is KGHDR and CDR2 SFDVKD. The CDR3 protein is CATSYRGTAAYNEQFF. In DNA, the CDR3 is TGTGCCACCAGTTACCGCGGGACAGCAGCCTACAATGAGCAGTTCTTC.

This chain connects TRBV19 to TRBJ1-1, with 12 bases fitting TRBD1. The germline V gene encodes CDR1 LNHDA and CDR2 SQIVND (reference sequence). The CDR3 totals 19 residues. With V trimmed by 4 bases and J by 7 bases, 19 bases remained unmatched. The CDR3 is CASSKGPSRDRGLPGEAFF. CDR3 sequence (DNA): TGTGCCAGTAGTAAAGGCCCCAGCCGGGACAGGGGGCTTCCTGGTGAAGCTTTCTTT. The whole variable domain, filled in from reference TRBV19 and TRBJ1-1, reads DGGITQSPKYLFRKEGQNVTLSCEQNLNHDAMYWYRQDPGQGLRLIYYSQIVNDFQKGDIAEGYSVSREKKESFPLTVTSAQKNPTAFYLCASSKGPSRDRGLPGEAFFGQGTRLTVV.

The V and J genes are TRBV24-1 and TRBJ2-5, with D hard to call. This CDR3 has 15 residues. Germline V gene lookup returns CDR1 KGHDR and CDR2 SFDVKD. Trimming removed 3 bases at V and 7 bases at J, with 17 bases between. Written as DNA, the CDR3 is TGTGCCACCAGTGATATTGCCGGGCCCCGAGCGACCCAGTACTTC. Translated, it gives CATSDIAGPRATQYF.

The chain recombines TRBV28 with TRBJ1-1; TRBD1 agrees at 7 bases. Unmatched junction bases numbered 6, after V lost 1 base and J lost 1 base. Per germline, CDR1 MDHEN and CDR2 SYDVKM. The CDR3 extends over 16 amino acids. CDR3 amino acids: CASSLSPGGTNTEAFF. The CDR3 DNA reads TGTGCCAGCAGTTTATCGCCAGGGGGGACGAACACTGAAGCTTTCTTT.

The chain is built from TRBV2 and TRBJ1-2, with 10 bases identical to TRBD1. Germline-derived CDR1 and CDR2 are SNHLY and FYNNEI. This CDR3 spans 14 amino acids. J was trimmed by 4 bases and V by 6 bases; bases with no gene match: 5. CDR3 amino acids: CASRRTGGSYGYTF. The CDR3 nucleotides are TGTGCCAGCAGGCGGACAGGGGGTAGCTATGGCTACACCTTC.

The chain employs TRBV10-2 and TRBJ1-5; D is unresolved. There are 14 residues in the CDR3. The V and J ends lost 3 bases and 0 bases respectively, with 6 bases between them. Looked up from germline, CDR1 is WSHSY and CDR2 is SAAADI. This CDR3 reads CASSDRNSNQPQHF. CDR3 sequence (DNA): TGCGCCAGCAGTGACAGGAATAGCAATCAGCCCCAGCATTTT.

This clone appeared a single time. The rearrangement joins TRBV5-1 to TRBJ2-7; 9 nucleotides agree with TRBD1. Germline loops: CDR1 SGHRS, CDR2 YFSETQ. The junction had 5 bases not matched to a gene; V was cut back by 4 bases and J by 0 bases. The CDR3 consists of 15 residues. The CDR3: CASSVGDRDSYEQYF. The CDR3 DNA sequence: TGCGCCAGCAGCGTTGGGGACAGGGACTCCTACGAGCAGTACTTC.

The V gene is TRBV13, the J gene TRBJ1-1; TRBD1 matches at 9 bases. The junction had 19 bases not matched to a gene; V was cut back by 5 bases and J by 0 bases. There are 20 residues in the CDR3. CDR1 is PRHDT, CDR2 FYEKMQ, per germline (reference sequence). The CDR3 sequence is CASSEKGRTGALLMNTEAFF. The CDR3 nucleotides are TGTGCCAGCAGCGAGAAGGGTCGGACAGGGGCCCTTCTCATGAACACTGAAGCTTTCTTT.

The chain couples TRBV11-2 to TRBJ2-1; D might be TRBD2 (6 bases). This CDR3 has 16 amino acids. The V end was cut by 1 base, the J end by 2 bases, with 12 bases between. Germline assignment: CDR1 SGHAT and CDR2 FQNNGV. CDR3 DNA sequence: TGTGCCAGCAGCTTAGGGAGAGGGAGGCCCTACAATGAGCAGTTCTTC. It specifies CASSLGRGRPYNEQFF.

This clone was found once. V usage is TRBV24-1 and J usage is TRBJ1-2, with 9 bases aligning to TRBD1. Per the germline V gene, CDR1 is KGHDR and CDR2 is SFDVKD. The trim removed 4 bases at V and 8 bases at J, leaving 10 bases unmatched. This CDR3 contains 15 residues. Here the CDR3 DNA reads TGTGCCACCAGTGAAACCGGGACAGGGAGAAGGGGCTACACCTTC. This codes for CATSETGTGRRGYTF.